The 6 T cell receptor beta chains below come from one sample, sequenced in a study of identical twins. TCRdb analysed the 5' RACE reads with MiXCR anew, one entry per CDR3 protein. The data hold some 1,600,000 distinct CDR3 sequences, with roughly 35% observed a single time. The source material was cord blood. The receptors originated from a newborn girl in good health.

Concerning this clonotype: This clone may be a read error of a much larger clone one base away. The chain joins TRBV6-2 or TRBV6-3 to TRBJ2-5, with TRBD2 identical over 10 bases. Germline CDR1 reads MNHEY; CDR2 reads SVGEGT. The V gene end was trimmed by 5 bases and the J gene end by 11 bases; junction bases not matched to a gene: 17. The CDR3 loop spans 16 amino acids. The CDR3 protein is CASSPLAGDPYNEQYF. DNA for the CDR3: TGTGCCAGCAGTCCCCTAGCGGGAGACCCTTACAATGAGCAGTACTTC.

The rearrangement uses TRBV7-2 and TRBJ2-3; D gene unclear. Germline V gene lookup returns CDR1 SGHTA and CDR2 FQGNSA. V gave up 0 bases and J gave up 0 bases, with 13 bases separating them. The CDR3 extends over 17 amino acids. In nucleotides, the CDR3 is TGTGCCAGCAGCTTAGCGCCCATTACCTTTAGCACAGATACGCAGTATTTT. Protein product: CASSLAPITFSTDTQYF. Filled out from reference TRBV7-2 and TRBJ2-3, the complete variable domain reads GAGVSQSPSNKVTEKGKDVELRCDPISGHTALYWYRQSLGQGLEFLIYFQGNSAPDKSGLPSDRFSAERTGGSVSTLTIQRTQQEDSAVYLCASSLAPITFSTDTQYFGPGTRLTVL.

This clonotype was picked up many times. An end of the junction differs from the germline gene, which may be a read error. The rearrangement joins TRBV5-1 to TRBJ1-5; 9 bases map to TRBD1. Looked up from germline, CDR1 is SGHRS and CDR2 is YFSETQ. The CDR3 is 14 amino acids. CDR3 sequence (DNA): TGTGCCAGCAGCTTAAGGACAGGGGATCAGCCCCAGCATTTT. It yields the protein CASSLRTGDQPQHF.

A few counts support this clonotype. V and J are TRBV5-1 and TRBJ2-7; 13 nucleotides align to TRBD2. Looked up from germline, CDR1 is SGHRS and CDR2 is YFSETQ. CDR3 length equals 17 residues. Trimming took 1 base from V and 2 from J; bases not matched to a gene: 6. CDR3 in DNA: TGCGCCAGCAGCTTGCGAGGGACTAGCGGGGCCACCTACGAGCAGTACTTC. This gives the protein CASSLRGTSGATYEQYF.

This clonotype was counted only a few times. V usage is TRBV9 and J usage is TRBJ2-7, with 7 bases identical to TRBD2. The germline gives CDR1 SGDLS, CDR2 YYNGEE. After removal of 0 bases from V and 3 bases from J, the junction contained 3 bases not matched to a gene. The CDR3 runs 14 residues. CDR3 region: CASSVDPSGYEQYF. The CDR3 DNA sequence: TGTGCCAGCAGCGTAGACCCTAGCGGCTACGAGCAGTACTTC.

The rearrangement links TRBV6-2 or TRBV6-3 to TRBJ1-1; 9 bases agree with TRBD1. The germline V gene encodes CDR1 MNHEY and CDR2 SVGEGT. The V and J ends lost 4 bases and 8 bases, in that order; junction bases with no gene match: 5. The CDR3 covers 13 residues. Here the CDR3 DNA reads TGTGCCAGCAGTTTCGTTACAGGGGGCGAAGCTTTCTTT. As protein: CASSFVTGGEAFF.